This T cell receptor (beta chain) was identified during a study of blood T cell repertoires in COVID-19. Assay: immunoSEQ multiplex PCR; the TCRdb copy retains only in-frame clones and omits some. The sample consists of approximately 390,000 clones, around 91% of them appearing once. The CDR3 sequence is 15 residues long. Germline-derived CDR1 and CDR2 are SGDLS and YYNGEE. The germline V and J ends were trimmed by 0 bases and 6 bases, with 15 bases remaining between them. The receptor was isolated from a man aged 18 to 29 with active or convalescent COVID-19. The chain joins TRBV9 to TRBJ1-1; D possibly corresponds to TRBD1 (5 bases). Specimen: peripheral blood. As DNA, the CDR3 is TGTGCCAGCAGCGTAGATCCGGGAGTAGGGGCTGAAGCTTTCTTT. It codes for CASSVDPGVGAEAFF.